Following are 24 T cell receptor beta chains from one sample sequenced in a study of beta chain features in type 1 diabetes. For these TCRs, the target antigens are not known. Study-level results: Moderately but significantly shorter TCRB CDR3s were found in Type 1 diabetes patients in all four CD4+ subsets.

All of the isolated RNA was reverse transcribed, so expressed TCRB transcripts were sequenced. Libraries were prepared by immunoSEQ multiplex PCR; TCRdb keeps only in-frame clonotypes and omits some of them. The table includes 95,000 to 110,000 clones, 28% detected once. Sequencing was carried out using central memory CD4+ T cells from blood. These receptors were taken from a woman aged 18-35 years with type 1 diabetes.

V gene TRBV5-6 combines with J gene TRBJ2-2, with 7 positions matching TRBD1. The CDR3 is 14 residues long. Trimming cost V 4 bases and J 4 bases; bases outside gene matches: 4. Germline CDR1 SGHDT, CDR2 YYEEEE. The CDR3 region has the DNA TGTGCCAGCAGCAGGGGGCGCCCCACCGGGGAGCTGTTTTTT. It translates to CASSRGRPTGELFF.

A few counts support this clone. This chain links TRBV11-3 with TRBJ2-1; D is perhaps TRBD2 (5 bases). The CDR3 totals 17 residues. The V and J ends lost 1 base and 11 bases respectively, with 24 bases between them. In germline, CDR1 is SGHNT, CDR2 YENEEA. The CDR3 DNA follows: TGTGCCAGCAGCTTAGCCCTCAACCCTGAGCGGCCCCACAAGCAGTTCTTC. Protein: CASSLALNPERPHKQFF.

CDR3 sequence (DNA): TGTGCCAGCAGTTATTTGCGGGAGAGAGAGACCCAGTACTTC. It specifies CASSYLRERETQYF. J is TRBJ2-5 and V is TRBV6-1; 7 nucleotides match TRBD2. CDR1 is MNHNS and CDR2 is SASEGT in the germline V gene. The V and J ends lost 5 bases and 4 bases, in that order; junction bases with no gene match: 7. CDR3 length equals 14 residues.

V gene TRBV5-1 combines with J gene TRBJ1-1; 7 nucleotides align to TRBD1. The CDR3 spans 14 residues. Looked up from germline, CDR1 is SGHRS and CDR2 is YFSETQ. V lost 3 bases and J lost 5; bases outside the gene matches: 7. DNA of the CDR3: TGCGCCAGCAGCTCCCAGGGGGTGGAGACTGAAGCTTTCTTT. Its translation: CASSSQGVETEAFF.

The chain employs TRBV5-1 and TRBJ2-3; D may be TRBD1 (6 bases). In germline, CDR1 is SGHRS, CDR2 YFSETQ. V was cut by 0 bases and J by 0 bases, with 8 bases left in between. The CDR3 runs 15 residues. CDR3 residues: CASSLATGSTDTQYF. The CDR3, as DNA: TGCGCCAGCAGCTTGGCGACAGGTAGCACAGATACGCAGTATTTT.

There are many counts of this clone. This sequence joins TRBV2 and TRBJ2-5; 9 bases match TRBD1. V trimming: 7 bases; J trimming: 5 bases; junction bases outside the gene matches: 8. This CDR3 region has 14 residues. Germline-derived CDR1 and CDR2 are SNHLY and FYNNEI. The chain's CDR3 is CASTPDRGWETQYF. In DNA form, the CDR3 reads TGTGCCAGCACCCCGGACAGGGGATGGGAGACCCAGTACTTC.

The V and J genes are TRBV18 and TRBJ1-1; weak D call: TRBD1 (6 bases). The V and J ends lost 2 bases and 0 bases respectively, with 16 bases between them. This CDR3 contains 17 residues. Germline assignment: CDR1 KGHSH and CDR2 LQKENI. CDR3 protein: CASSPYTGTNMNTEAFF. CDR3 DNA: TGTGCCAGCTCACCATACACCGGGACAAACATGAACACTGAAGCTTTCTTT.

This clone was seen a handful of times. J is TRBJ2-3 and V is TRBV30, with 7 bases fitting TRBD2. The germline V gene has CDR1 GTSNPN and CDR2 SVGIG (reference sequence). V gave up 5 bases and J gave up 0 bases; unmatched junction bases: 8. There are 15 residues in the CDR3. The CDR3 spells CAWGTRTSSTDTQYF. CDR3 nucleotide sequence: TGTGCCTGGGGAACTCGGACTAGTAGCACAGATACGCAGTATTTT. Drawing the rest from reference TRBV30 and TRBJ2-3, the complete variable domain is SQTIHQWPATLVQPVGSPLSLECTVEGTSNPNLYWYRQAAGRGLQLLFYSVGIGQISSEVPQNLSASRPQDRQFILSSKKLLLSDSGFYLCAWGTRTSSTDTQYFGPGTRLTVL.

V gene TRBV6-5 combines with J gene TRBJ2-1, with a weak D call TRBD2 (7 bases). This CDR3 is built from 16 residues. With 2 bases removed from V and 4 bases from J, the gap between germline ends came to 15 bases. The V gene's germline CDR1 is MNHEY and CDR2 SVGAGI. In nucleotides, the CDR3 is TGTGCCAGCAGTTACCCCGCGGGGGCGTCGTACAATGAGCAGTTCTTC. Translated: CASSYPAGASYNEQFF.

The chain is built from TRBV28 and TRBJ2-1; the D gene is possibly TRBD2 (6 bases). V was trimmed by 1 base and J by 15 bases, leaving 16 bases between them. The germline CDR1 and CDR2 sequences are MDHEN and SYDVKM. The CDR3 extends over 13 amino acids. CDR3 DNA: TGTGCCAGCAGTTTATTTGGAATGGAGGGTGTGTTCTTC. It translates to CASSLFGMEGVFF.

The J gene is TRBJ1-5, the V gene TRBV28; TRBD1 might be the D (5 bases). This CDR3 is built from 14 residues. Trimming took off 6 bases at V and 7 bases at J, with 16 bases between the two ends. The germline gives CDR1 MDHEN, CDR2 SYDVKM. The CDR3, as DNA: TGTGCCAGCAGCCGCGGGACTCCGGGGCAGCCCCAGCATTTT. Translation gives CASSRGTPGQPQHF.

This rearrangement joins TRBV7-9 to TRBJ1-1; 8 nucleotides match TRBD1. Germline V gives CDR1 SEHNR, CDR2 FQNEAQ (reference sequence). J gave up 7 bases and V 4 bases, and 2 bases lay outside the gene matches. CDR3 length: 12 amino acids. The CDR3 spells CASSSGTGEAFF. The CDR3, as DNA: TGTGCCAGCAGCTCCGGGACAGGTGAAGCTTTCTTT.

The table lists this clone with a count of one. The chain carries TRBV6-5 and TRBJ1-1; 7 positions match TRBD1. The CDR3 length is 15 residues. With 4 bases clipped from V and 1 base from J, the junction kept 6 bases outside the gene matches. Per germline, CDR1 MNHEY and CDR2 SVGAGI. Here the CDR3 reads CASSLGWTGNTEAFF. The CDR3 DNA is TGTGCCAGCAGTTTAGGTTGGACAGGGAACACTGAAGCTTTCTTT.

In its sample, this clone was seen a few times. As DNA, the CDR3 is TGCAGCGTTGAATATGACAATGAGCAGTTCTTC. It codes for CSVEYDNEQFF. This rearrangement joins TRBV29-1 to TRBJ2-1; D ambiguous. This CDR3 spans 11 amino acids. Germline V lookup: CDR1 SQVTM, CDR2 ANQGSEA. V was cut by 2 bases and J by 5 bases, with 4 bases left in between.

The CDR3 region is CATSRDRYATQYF. The CDR3 bases are TGTGCCACCAGCAGAGATCGGTATGCTACGCAGTATTTT. This chain joins TRBV15 and TRBJ2-3; D call uncertain. CDR1 is LNHNV and CDR2 is YYDKDF in the germline V gene (reference sequence). This CDR3 is 13 amino acids long. The germline V and J ends were trimmed by 0 bases and 8 bases, with 9 bases remaining between them.

Points on this clone: A single base separates this from a much larger clone, so it may be a read error. Other DNA sequences in this specimen translate into the identical CDR3. The chain combines TRBV6-6 with TRBJ1-5; TRBD1 matches 8 bases. Germline values: CDR1 MNHNY, CDR2 SVGAGI (reference sequence). This CDR3 has 14 amino acids. Trimming at V came to 4 bases and at J to 2 bases, leaving 1 base not matched to a gene. For the CDR3, the DNA is TGTGCCAGCAGTTCGGGACAGGGCAATCAGCCCCAGCATTTT. Encoded protein: CASSSGQGNQPQHF.

This clone was recorded a few times. This sequence joins TRBV19 and TRBJ2-5; 8 bases line up with TRBD2. CDR1 and CDR2 (germline): LNHDA, SQIVND (reference sequence). V was pared by 2 bases and J by 3 bases, with 8 bases of the junction left unmatched. The CDR3 has 16 residues. In DNA, the CDR3 is TGTGCCAGTAGTATAAGAAGCGGTAGCGGGAAAGAGACCCAGTACTTC. Translation gives CASSIRSGSGKETQYF.

The V and J genes are TRBV28 and TRBJ1-2; D unclear. The CDR3 is 12 amino acids. CDR1 MDHEN and CDR2 SYDVKM come from the germline V gene. V was cut by 4 bases and J by 4 bases, with 7 bases left in between. The CDR3 reads CASSYISYGYTF. The CDR3 region has the DNA TGTGCCAGCAGTTACATAAGCTATGGCTACACCTTC.

The table lists this clone with a count of one. The chain is built from TRBV14 and TRBJ2-3; no reliable D call. The CDR3 totals 14 residues. The V and J ends lost 3 bases and 2 bases respectively, with 9 bases between them. The germline V gene encodes CDR1 SGHDN and CDR2 FVKESK. This CDR3 is CASSQSSFTDTQYF. The DNA for the CDR3 is TGTGCCAGCAGCCAGTCGTCGTTCACAGATACGCAGTATTTT.

The V call is TRBV18, the J call TRBJ2-1, with 8 bases aligning to TRBD2. The CDR3 has 14 amino acids. V lost 4 bases to trimming and J lost 10 bases; unmatched junction nucleotides: 9. Germline CDR1 KGHSH, CDR2 LQKENI. The CDR3 region has the DNA TGTGCCAGCTCACGTGAGTTGACTAGCGAAGAGCAGTTCTTC. Protein sequence: CASSRELTSEEQFF.

This CDR3 is CASSLGAGGFYEQYF. The CDR3 DNA reads TGTGCCAGCAGCTTAGGGGCAGGGGGCTTCTACGAGCAGTACTTC. V usage is TRBV11-2 and J usage is TRBJ2-7; 8 bases map to TRBD1. CDR3 length: 15 amino acids. In germline, CDR1 is SGHAT, CDR2 FQNNGV. The J segment lost 3 bases and the V segment lost 1 base, leaving 5 bases of the junction unmatched.

CDR3 sequence (DNA): TGTGCCAGCAGTTATTGGGAGGATGAGCAGTTCTTC. Encoded protein: CASSYWEDEQFF. The rearrangement links TRBV6-5 to TRBJ2-1; tentative D call: TRBD2 (6 bases). CDR3 length: 12 amino acids. Looked up from germline, CDR1 is MNHEY and CDR2 is SVGAGI. Trimming left V 3 bases short and J 8 bases short, with 8 bases between.

The chain recombines TRBV11-2 with TRBJ2-4; D might be TRBD2 (6 bases). V dropped 5 bases and J dropped 1 base, with 18 bases sitting between them. This CDR3 contains 17 residues. In germline, CDR1 is SGHAT, CDR2 FQNNGV. The CDR3 region has the DNA TGTGCCAGCAGCACAATCGGGGGAACCCGGGCCAAAAACATTCAGTACTTC. Translated: CASSTIGGTRAKNIQYF.

The V call is TRBV14, the J call TRBJ1-4; 11 bases are shared with TRBD1. V dropped 5 bases and J dropped 10; count of bases not matched to a gene: 12. The CDR3 length is 16 residues. The germline V gene encodes CDR1 SGHDN and CDR2 FVKESK. CDR3 in amino acids: CASSFTPGQGGLKLFF. The CDR3 DNA sequence: TGTGCCAGCAGCTTCACCCCGGGACAGGGGGGCCTAAAACTGTTTTTT.